A single TCR beta chain is shown here with its context. No antigen is known for it. This entry is derived from a study of T cells in localized non-small cell lung cancer. Points from the study as a whole: Uninvolved adjacent lung had the highest recorded T cell clonality, with tumor below it. Across samples, adjacent lung featured a median roughly 56 of the top 100 tumor clones. Because researchers sequenced only one region of the tumor, heterogeneity is still possible. Greater blood T cell density accompanied longer overall survival.

Measured with immunoSEQ multiplex PCR; TCRdb has only the in-frame clones, and not every one. This table holds approximately 30,000 clones, over 75% found once. Germline CDR1 MNHEY, CDR2 SVGAGI. V lost 6 bases to trimming and J lost 7 bases, with 12 bases between them. The CDR3 covers 12 residues. The source material was peripheral blood, sampled before any cancer treatment. This clonotype was obtained from a male donor aged 60 or over with stage III lung adenocarcinoma. The chain employs TRBV6-5 and TRBJ2-5; the D gene is possibly TRBD2 (5 bases). This CDR3 is CASRKSGGTQYF. The CDR3 nucleotides read TGTGCCAGCAGAAAGTCAGGAGGGACCCAGTACTTC.